This TCR beta chain was documented in a study of human T cells and chemical hapten exposure. Study background: The patients were mostly female; they had alopecia areata, totalis or universalis.

In the original processing: There were a median of around 100,000 TCRs per sample, with a range from about 23,224 to 690,600. One entry per CDR3 protein, called by TCRdb with MiXCR from the RACE reads. These V and J calls derive from TCRdb rather than the authors' analysis. Here the sample spans 85,000 or so distinct CDR3 sequences, roughly 10% being singletons. As to time point: patch test 2, 6 weeks after DPC sensitization. Treatment of the sample: therapeutic diphenylcyclopropenone sensitization with weekly scalp DPC. In its sample, this clonotype was seen many times. Its cognate antigen is unknown. General study results and limits: Donors' alopecia may make their immune response differ from healthy people's.

The CDR3 runs 14 residues. Per the germline V gene, CDR1 is MNHEY and CDR2 is SVGEGT. V was trimmed by 5 bases and J by 0 bases, leaving 10 bases between them. The sequence came from a man aged 18 to 29 with alopecia areata. Some clones in this sample may be carry-over from other donors' samples. The V call is TRBV6-2 or TRBV6-3, the J call TRBJ1-1; D may be TRBD1 (6 bases). The source material was whole blood, sampled in connection with sensitization to the hapten diphenylcyclopropenone (DPC). The CDR3 DNA is TGTGCCAGCAGTAGGACAGTCATGAACACTGAAGCTTTCTTT. This encodes CASSRTVMNTEAFF.